This T cell receptor beta chain was profiled in a study of esophageal squamous cell carcinoma under preoperative chemotherapy. About the research overall: Both tumor-infiltrating lymphocytes and peripheral blood T cells were profiled. Findings of the study overall: Paclitaxel-nedaplatin therapy caused immediate, substantial clonotype frequency changes.

Time point of the sample: before preoperative PTX-NDP chemotherapy. The sample holds many counts of this clonotype. As yet, its antigen is unknown. TCRdb itself ran the PCR reads through MiXCR, one entry per CDR3 protein. The data hold several thousand distinct CDR3 sequences, with more than 25% observed a single time. This CDR3 has 13 residues. V lost 4 bases to trimming and J lost 10 bases, with 11 bases between them. CDR1 and CDR2 from the germline V gene are SGHTA and FQGNSA. This sample was obtained from a patient given preoperative chemotherapy. The receptor's source is a human donor with esophageal squamous cell carcinoma. The donor label of this sample is uncertain. J is TRBJ1-6 and V is TRBV7-2, with D maybe TRBD1 (5 bases). The CDR3 spells CASSSTENSPLHF. In nucleotides, the CDR3 is TGTGCCAGCAGCTCGACAGAGAACTCACCCCTCCACTTT.